The 10 T cell receptor beta chains reported below all come from one sample, sequenced in a study of siplizumab effects on memory and regulatory T cells. Sequencing used immunoSEQ multiplex PCR; TCRdb keeps in-frame clones, though not all of them. The sample holds roughly 100,000 clones, 92% seen once. Source material: non-Treg CD4+ T cells sorted from blood. These receptors all stem from a human donor in good health.

The rearrangement links TRBV7-9 to TRBJ2-7, with 14 bases fitting TRBD2. Germline values: CDR1 SEHNR, CDR2 FQNEAQ (reference sequence). The CDR3 loop spans 15 amino acids. Trimming took 4 bases from V and 7 from J; bases not matched to a gene: 6. CDR3 sequence reads: CASSSPGLAGEEQYF. The CDR3 DNA is TGTGCCAGCAGCTCGCCGGGACTAGCGGGGGAAGAGCAGTACTTC.

CDR3 sequence (DNA): TGTGCCAGCAGTGATCCGACAGGGGACTACGAGCAGTACTTC. It encodes CASSDPTGDYEQYF. This sequence joins TRBV25-1 and TRBJ2-7; 8 positions agree with TRBD1. Germline trimming cut 3 bases from V and 3 bases from J; bases unmatched to any gene: 4. The germline gives CDR1 MGHDK, CDR2 SYGVNS. This CDR3 contains 14 residues.

The V call is TRBV6-6, the J call TRBJ2-1; D may be TRBD1 or TRBD2 (5 bases each). The CDR3 runs 16 residues. Germline-derived CDR1 and CDR2 are MNHNY and SVGAGI (reference sequence). V lost 4 bases and J 5 bases, leaving 18 bases between the germline ends. In DNA, the CDR3 is TGTGCCAGCAGTTTCCGGGACCCCATTCTAAACAATGAGCAGTTCTTC. This translates into CASSFRDPILNNEQFF.

In the case of this clone: A read error may account for a junction end that differs from germline. The V and J genes are TRBV28 and TRBJ1-1; D remains ambiguous. The CDR3 loop spans 11 amino acids. The germline gives CDR1 MDHEN, CDR2 SYDVKM. CDR3 loop: CASSLRTVAFF. The DNA of the CDR3 is TGTGCCAGCAGTTTACGGACTGTAGCTTTCTTT. The complete variable domain, with remaining parts taken from reference TRBV28 and TRBJ1-1, reads DVKVTQSSRYLVKRTGEKVFLECVQDMDHENMFWYRQDPGLGLRLIYFSYDVKMKEKGDIPEGYSVSREKKERFSLILESASTNQTSMYLCASSLRTVAFFGQGTRLTVV.

This rearrangement joins TRBV29-1 to TRBJ2-2; 12 bases agree with TRBD2. V trimming: 4 bases; J trimming: 5 bases; junction bases outside the gene matches: 2. This CDR3 has 14 amino acids. The germline V gene encodes CDR1 SQVTM and CDR2 ANQGSEA. CDR3 nucleotide sequence: TGCAGCGTTGGGACTAGCGGGGTAACCGGGGAGCTGTTTTTT. This sequence encodes CSVGTSGVTGELFF.

The rearrangement joins TRBV7-9 to TRBJ2-1; D remains unclear. The CDR3 loop spans 12 amino acids. The ends were cut back, 3 bases at V and 7 bases at J, with 7 bases in the middle. The V gene's germline CDR1 is SEHNR and CDR2 FQNEAQ (reference sequence). The CDR3 reads CASSFGRNEQFF. The CDR3 DNA follows: TGTGCCAGCAGCTTTGGACGGAATGAGCAGTTCTTC.

This clone was recorded once. The rearrangement links TRBV7-9 to TRBJ2-7; 15 nucleotides align to TRBD2. Germline-derived CDR1 and CDR2 are SEHNR and FQNEAQ (reference sequence). The V segment lost 3 bases and the J segment 6 bases; nucleotides outside the gene matches: 9. The CDR3 is 17 amino acids. The CDR3, as DNA: TGTGCCAGCAGCTTCCCGTGGACTAGCGGGAGGGCGGGCGAGCAGTACTTC. Translation gives CASSFPWTSGRAGEQYF.

This chain uses TRBV6-4 with TRBJ2-2; weak D call: TRBD1 (5 bases). The CDR3 runs to 12 residues. V was shortened by 7 bases and J by 4 bases, with 7 bases between the two germline ends. Germline-derived CDR1 and CDR2 are MRHNA and SNTAGT. CDR3 in amino acids: CASTDSTGELFF. As DNA, the CDR3 is TGTGCCAGCACCGACAGCACCGGGGAGCTGTTTTTT.

The genes are TRBV4-1 and TRBJ2-2; the D gene could be TRBD1 or TRBD2 (6 bases each). Germline-derived CDR1 and CDR2 are MGHRA and YSYEKL. Trimming shortened V by 2 bases and J by 4 bases, and 20 bases separated the two germline ends. This CDR3 has 18 amino acids. CDR3 region: CASSQRALGGPGTGELFF. CDR3 sequence (DNA): TGCGCCAGCAGCCAAAGAGCGCTAGGGGGGCCGGGCACCGGGGAGCTGTTTTTT.

The chain joins TRBV12-5 to TRBJ1-1, with D unclear. The germline V gene encodes CDR1 LGHNT and CDR2 FRNRAP. V was clipped by 1 base and J by 6 bases, with 9 bases between them. This CDR3 has 13 residues. CDR3 in DNA: TGTGCTAGTGGTTTGGGACCTCCTCCTGAAGCTTTCTTT. This encodes CASGLGPPPEAFF.